This T cell receptor beta chain stems from a study of shared clonotypes between healthy human individuals. TCRdb's copy holds only in-frame clones and misses some; the assay was immunoSEQ multiplex PCR. The table includes about 480,000 clones, 79% detected once. The length of the CDR3 is 15 residues. From germline, CDR1 is SGHRS and CDR2 YFSETQ. Between the trimmed V and J ends, which lost 2 bases and 4 bases, there was a span of 15 bases. The chain couples TRBV5-1 to TRBJ1-2, with a possible D match to TRBD1 (5 bases). The origin of this receptor is a woman aged 40-49 years in good health. Some clones in this sample may be carry-over from other donors' samples. Sequencing was done on a sample of PBMCs. For the CDR3, the DNA is TGCGCCAGCAGCTTTGGGGGGGACCTCCTCTATGGCTACACCTTC. It is translated as CASSFGGDLLYGYTF.